These T cell receptor beta chains were read from a single sample in a study of shared clonotypes between healthy human individuals. TCRdb keeps only in-frame clones here, not all; method: immunoSEQ multiplex PCR. Among 550,000 to 750,000 clones listed, 95% to 96% were seen once. Sequencing was done on a sample of naive CD8+ T cells sorted from blood. The receptors were sampled from a woman in her twenties or thirties in good health. CDR3s include the opening cysteine and the closing phenylalanine or tryptophan. A D gene is named only where the DNA matches it firmly. The size of a clone is reported for some rows only, either as once, few or many, or as a class for expanded clones.

>TRBD1|12|NA|TRBV5-6|TRBJ1-6
CASSAGGSPLHF
TGTGCCAGCAGCGCAGGGGGGTCACCCCTCCACTTT
>NA|10|NA|TRBV30|TRBJ1-1
CAWREGEAFF
TGTGCCTGGAGGGAGGGGGAAGCTTTCTTT
>NA|13|NA|TRBV6-5|TRBJ2-7
CASSERDSYEQYF
TGTGCCAGCAGTGAGCGGGACAGCTACGAGCAGTACTTC
>TRBD2|15|NA|TRBV10-1|TRBJ2-1
CASSPGLAGVNEQFF
TGCGCCAGCAGCCCGGGACTAGCGGGAGTAAATGAGCAGTTCTTC
>TRBD2|16|NA|TRBV29-1|TRBJ2-2
CSVELQGLANTGELFF
TGCAGCGTTGAACTTCAAGGACTAGCGAACACCGGGGAGCTGTTTTTT
>TRBD1|13|NA|TRBV27|TRBJ1-2
CASSTQGNYGYTF
TGTGCCAGCAGTACACAGGGGAACTATGGCTACACCTTC
>NA|15|NA|TRBV6-1|TRBJ1-5
CASRPTADSNQPQHF
TGTGCCAGCAGGCCAACAGCTGATAGCAATCAGCCCCAGCATTTT
>NA|14|NA|TRBV30|TRBJ2-5
CAWSVHLGGETQYF
TGTGCCTGGAGTGTTCACCTAGGTGGAGAGACCCAGTACTTC
>TRBD2|14|NA|TRBV2|TRBJ2-7
CASSERGLVSEQYF
TGTGCCAGCAGTGAAAGGGGACTAGTAAGTGAGCAGTACTTC
>NA|13|NA|TRBV29-1|TRBJ2-1
CSFGTPLTREQFF
TGCAGCTTCGGGACCCCCCTTACTCGTGAGCAGTTCTTC
>TRBD1|14|NA|TRBV11-3|TRBJ1-2
CASSSGQGYYGYTF
TGTGCCAGCAGCTCGGGACAGGGGTACTATGGCTACACCTTC
>NA|15|NA|TRBV28|TRBJ1-1
CASSSVPAVDTEAFF
TGTGCCAGCAGTTCGGTGCCAGCGGTGGACACTGAAGCTTTCTTT
>TRBD2|13|NA|TRBV9|TRBJ2-7
CASSAGTIYEQYF
TGTGCCAGCAGCGCCGGGACTATATACGAGCAGTACTTC
>NA|12|NA|TRBV28|TRBJ2-1
CATEDSYNEQFF
TGTGCCACCGAGGACTCCTACAATGAGCAGTTCTTC
>NA|16|NA|TRBV28|TRBJ2-7
CASSFYRAILVYEQYF
TGTGCCAGCAGTTTCTACAGGGCCATTCTTGTCTACGAGCAGTACTTC
>NA|15|NA|TRBV28|TRBJ1-2
CASRAGVGTNYGYTF
TGTGCCAGCAGAGCAGGAGTCGGGACCAACTATGGCTACACCTTC
>NA|16|once|TRBV7-2|TRBJ2-1
CASSFPRPNSYNEQFF
TGTGCCAGCAGCTTCCCCAGGCCCAACTCCTACAATGAGCAGTTCTTC
>TRBD1|15|NA|TRBV5-6|TRBJ2-7
CASREVGQGIHEQYF
TGTGCCAGCCGGGAAGTAGGACAGGGAATCCACGAGCAGTACTTC
>TRBD1|14|NA|TRBV7-9|TRBJ2-1
CASSLGTGVAEQFF
TGTGCCAGCAGCTTAGGGACAGGGGTAGCTGAGCAGTTCTTC
>NA|16|NA|TRBV4-1|TRBJ2-7
CASSHSRGTDLYEQYF
TGCGCCAGCAGCCACTCCCGGGGGACGGACCTCTACGAGCAGTACTTC
>TRBD1|16|NA|TRBV27|TRBJ1-1
CASSLFTGGLNTEAFF
TGTGCCAGCAGTTTATTTACAGGGGGGTTGAACACTGAAGCTTTCTTT
>NA|15|NA|TRBV2|TRBJ1-5
CASSDREQDNQPQHF
TGTGCCAGCAGTGACAGGGAGCAGGACAATCAGCCCCAGCATTTT
>TRBD2|17|NA|TRBV19|TRBJ2-1
CASSIMGSGRVNNEQFF
TGTGCCAGTAGTATCATGGGATCGGGGAGGGTCAACAATGAGCAGTTCTTC
>NA|15|NA|TRBV7-9|TRBJ2-2
CASSIDTTLTGELFF
TGTGCCAGCAGCATCGACACCACCCTAACCGGGGAGCTGTTTTTT